This T cell receptor beta chain was documented in a study of cytomegalovirus exposure and HLA in healthy donors. The PCR used 60 Vbeta and 13 Jbeta primers. Original processing methods: Per a later analysis, the number of unique TCR beta chains was 75 million to 90 million, of which some 10 million were shared. Sequencing used immunoSEQ multiplex PCR; TCRdb keeps in-frame clones, though not all of them. The V and J calls and clone size are taken from that table; D and trimming were inferred from the DNA. The sample lists tens of thousands of clones, roughly 73% seen once, with just under 2.5% in the top ten. Between the trimmed V and J ends, which lost 1 base and 0 bases, there was a span of 7 bases. Germline assignment: CDR1 SGHDN and CDR2 FVKESK. This CDR3 has 14 residues.

Sequenced: PBMCs. V usage is TRBV14 and J usage is TRBJ2-7; D gene ambiguous. The receptor was isolated from a male donor in good health and CMV-seropositive. The CDR3 reads CASSQVGYSYEQYF. The CDR3 DNA follows: TGTGCCAGCAGCCAAGTGGGCTACTCCTACGAGCAGTACTTC.